This TCR beta chain was profiled in a study of cytomegalovirus exposure and HLA in healthy donors. Study at large: A preliminary data release comprised 80 million to 95 million unique TCRs obtained from HLA-typed donors.

Germline CDR1 SGHDT, CDR2 YYEEEE. The length of the CDR3 is 15 residues. V lost 0 bases, J lost 5 bases, and 11 bases lay in between. As regards this clone: Its antigen is not known.

Primers for the PCR totalled 60 Vbeta and 13 Jbeta. TCRdb's table, derived via immunoSEQ multiplex PCR, lists solely in-frame clones and lacks some. The sample lists under 200,000 clones, over 70% occurring once. Study outcomes and limitations: As a later analysis showed, a missense DCLRE1C variant was linked to trimming of TCR beta V- and J-genes. TCR beta V segments were, for the most part, productive about 87% or about 30% of the time in an earlier analysis. It was reported in a later analysis that an Asian-associated ancestry cluster showed fewer N-insertions than the approximately 700-donor mean.

The receptor was derived from a man aged 30-40 years in good health and CMV-seronegative. What was sequenced was PBMCs. The J gene is TRBJ2-2, the V gene TRBV5-6; D gene uncertain. DNA for the CDR3: TGTGCCAGCAGCTTGGTCGGGTCGAGGACCGGGGAGCTGTTTTTT. Translation: CASSLVGSRTGELFF.